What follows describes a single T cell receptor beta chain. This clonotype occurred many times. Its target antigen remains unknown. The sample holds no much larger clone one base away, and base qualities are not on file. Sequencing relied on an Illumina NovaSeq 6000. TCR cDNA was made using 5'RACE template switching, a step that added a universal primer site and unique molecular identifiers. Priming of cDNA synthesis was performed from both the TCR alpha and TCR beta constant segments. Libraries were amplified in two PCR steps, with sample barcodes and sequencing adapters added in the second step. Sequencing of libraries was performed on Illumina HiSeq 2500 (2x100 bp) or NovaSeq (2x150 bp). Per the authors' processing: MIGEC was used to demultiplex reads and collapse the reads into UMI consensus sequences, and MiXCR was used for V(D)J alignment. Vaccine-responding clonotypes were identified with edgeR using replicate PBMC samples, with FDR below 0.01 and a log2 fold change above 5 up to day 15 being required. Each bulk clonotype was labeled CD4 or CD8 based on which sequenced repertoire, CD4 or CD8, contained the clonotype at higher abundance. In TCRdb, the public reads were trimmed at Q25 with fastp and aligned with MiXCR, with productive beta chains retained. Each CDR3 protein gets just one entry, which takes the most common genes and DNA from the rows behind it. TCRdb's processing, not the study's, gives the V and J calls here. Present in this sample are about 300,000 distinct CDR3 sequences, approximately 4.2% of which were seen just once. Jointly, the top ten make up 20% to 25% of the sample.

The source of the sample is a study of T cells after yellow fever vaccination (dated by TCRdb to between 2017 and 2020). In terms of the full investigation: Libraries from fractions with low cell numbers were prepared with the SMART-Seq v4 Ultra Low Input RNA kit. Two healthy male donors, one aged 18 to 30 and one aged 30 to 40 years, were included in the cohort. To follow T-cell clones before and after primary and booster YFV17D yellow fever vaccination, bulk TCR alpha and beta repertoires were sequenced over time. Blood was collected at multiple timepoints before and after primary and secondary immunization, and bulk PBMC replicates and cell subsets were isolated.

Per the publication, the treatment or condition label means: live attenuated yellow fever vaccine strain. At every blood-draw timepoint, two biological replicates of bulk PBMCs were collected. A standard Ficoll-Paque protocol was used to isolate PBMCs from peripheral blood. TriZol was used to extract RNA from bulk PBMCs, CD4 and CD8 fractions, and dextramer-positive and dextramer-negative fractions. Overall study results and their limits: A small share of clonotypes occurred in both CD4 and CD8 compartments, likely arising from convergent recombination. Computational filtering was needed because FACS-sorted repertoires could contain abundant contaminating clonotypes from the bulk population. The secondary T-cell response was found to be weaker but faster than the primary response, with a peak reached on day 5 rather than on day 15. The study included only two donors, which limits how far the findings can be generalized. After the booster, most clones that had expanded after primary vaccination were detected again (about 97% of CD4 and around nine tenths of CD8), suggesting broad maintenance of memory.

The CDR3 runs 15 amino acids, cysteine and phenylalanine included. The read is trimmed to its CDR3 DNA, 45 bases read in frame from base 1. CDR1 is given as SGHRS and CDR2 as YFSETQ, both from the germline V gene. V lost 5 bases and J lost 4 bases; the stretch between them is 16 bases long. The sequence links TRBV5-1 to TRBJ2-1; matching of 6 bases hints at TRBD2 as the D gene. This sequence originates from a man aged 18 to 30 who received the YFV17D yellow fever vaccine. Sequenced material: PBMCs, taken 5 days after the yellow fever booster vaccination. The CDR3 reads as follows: CASSYSGDLYNEQFF. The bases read TGCGCCAGCAGTTACTCGGGGGACTTATACAATGAGCAGTTCTTC.